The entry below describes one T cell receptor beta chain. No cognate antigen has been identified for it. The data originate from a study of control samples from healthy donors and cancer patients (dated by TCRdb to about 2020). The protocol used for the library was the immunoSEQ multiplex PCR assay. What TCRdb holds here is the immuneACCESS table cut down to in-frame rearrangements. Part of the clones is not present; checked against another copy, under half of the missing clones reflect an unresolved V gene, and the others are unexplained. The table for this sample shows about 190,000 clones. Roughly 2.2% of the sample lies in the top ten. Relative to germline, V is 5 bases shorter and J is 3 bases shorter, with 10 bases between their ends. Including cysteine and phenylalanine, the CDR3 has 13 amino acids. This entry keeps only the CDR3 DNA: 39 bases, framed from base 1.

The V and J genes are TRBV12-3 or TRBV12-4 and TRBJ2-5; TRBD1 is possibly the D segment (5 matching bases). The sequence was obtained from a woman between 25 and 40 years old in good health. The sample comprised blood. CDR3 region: CASSRSGKETQYF. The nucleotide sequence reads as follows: TGTGCCAGCAGTCGATCAGGGAAAGAGACCCAGTACTTC.